This TCR beta chain was documented in a study of identical twins (dated by TCRdb to 2016 to 2017). For the wider study: The study deep-sequenced TCR alpha and beta repertoires from monozygotic twins, unrelated adults of various ages and cord blood to test whether fetal clonotypes persist. Replicate twin experiments were performed at different times using different library preparation protocols to rule out contamination. The paper as a whole reports these results and caveats: Compared with coincidental sharing between unrelated individuals, out-of-frame TCR alpha sequences shared between twins had an excess of sequences with low generation probability. The excess sharing between twins in beta out-of-frame sequences was weaker because fewer shared sequences reduced the signal-to-noise ratio. Because the same donors could not be followed over many years, the conclusions depended on cross-sectional statistical analysis. Abundant cord blood beta clonotypes had fewer insertions, young adult naive repertoires showed a similar but weaker trend, and memory repertoires showed no such trend. Recombination models systematically underestimated out-of-frame TCR alpha sharing in monozygotic twins but agreed with sharing between unrelated individuals. Invariant T cells such as MAIT and iNKT could partly confound zero-insertion analyses, though diverse VJ usage argued against this for most clonotypes.

All donors were healthy Caucasians. The twin cohort comprised three pairs of female monozygotic twins, all aged roughly 18 to 30 years. Positive isolation kits from Invitrogen were used to isolate CD4+ and CD8+ T cell populations. Library preparation employed 5' RACE. Sequencing took place on an Illumina HiSeq 2000. Template switching added a universal primer binding site, and the final cDNA carried a unique molecular identifier that allowed TCR cDNA molecules to be counted accurately. Specific primers in the conserved constant-segment region were used to synthesize first-strand cDNA for TCR alpha and beta chains. Each cDNA library was double barcoded, with a SMART-Mk sample barcode plus Illumina barcodes, to control for contamination. TruSeq adapter sequences, together with Illumina sample barcodes, were added in two successive PCR steps. TCR alpha and beta cDNA libraries were sequenced on the Illumina HiSeq platform with custom primers. The study's own analysis went as follows. Unique molecular identifiers were extracted from raw reads with MiGEC, and CDR3 positions were determined with MiXCR. For each individual, recombination models were inferred using an EM algorithm with the repgenHMM and IGoR tools. The tcR package in R was used for shared clonotype analysis, with sharing normalized by the product of cloneset sizes. Out-of-frame nonproductive sequences were analyzed to study raw recombination free of thymic and clonal selection effects. TCRdb cleaned the public reads at Q25 with fastp, built clones with MiXCR and kept in-frame beta chains. Rows merge per CDR3 protein into single entries with the most common DNA and genes. The V and J calls and clone size come from TCRdb's table, not from the authors' own analysis. Present in this sample are roughly 490,000 distinct CDR3 sequences, 13% to 15% of which were seen just once. The ten largest clones represent approximately 1% of the sample.

V and J lose 5 bases and 8 bases, and a span of 19 bases separates them. From the cysteine up to the phenylalanine, the CDR3 has a length of 14 residues. Left in the record is the CDR3 DNA by itself, 42 bases read in frame from the first base. As encoded in the germline V gene (reference sequence), CDR1 is DFQATT while CDR2 is SNEGSKA. The sample holds many counts of this clonotype. Its antigen is not yet known. The sample holds no much larger clone one base away, and base qualities are not on file. Separately, the same data were catalogued under a study of yellow fever vaccine responses in identical twins. As that second paper reports: According to the authors, in identical twins the way T cells responded to vaccination appeared partly convergent and partly personalized. In identical twins, the study followed T cell clones that responded to the vaccine with precision.

This clonotype was obtained from a woman aged 18-29 years in good health. Input material: CD4+ T cells sorted from blood. This sequence uses TRBV20-1 and TRBJ2-1; there is no confident call for the D gene. The CDR3 region: CSAPPWRSGDEQFF. The nucleotides are TGCAGTGCTCCCCCGTGGCGGTCTGGCGATGAGCAGTTCTTC.